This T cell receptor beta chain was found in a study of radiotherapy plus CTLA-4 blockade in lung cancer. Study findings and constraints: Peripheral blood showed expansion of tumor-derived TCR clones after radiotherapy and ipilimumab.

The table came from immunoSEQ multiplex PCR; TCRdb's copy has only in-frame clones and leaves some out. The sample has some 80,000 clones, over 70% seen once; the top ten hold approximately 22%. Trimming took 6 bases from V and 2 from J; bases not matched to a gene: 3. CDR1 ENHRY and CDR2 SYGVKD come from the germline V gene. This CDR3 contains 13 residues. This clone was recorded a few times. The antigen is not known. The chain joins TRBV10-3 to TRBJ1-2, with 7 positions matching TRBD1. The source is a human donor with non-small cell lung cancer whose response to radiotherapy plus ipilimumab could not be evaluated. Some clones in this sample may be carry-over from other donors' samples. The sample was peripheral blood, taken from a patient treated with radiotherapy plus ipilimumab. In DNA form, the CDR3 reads TGTGCCATCAGAGACAGGGAGAACTATGGCTACACCTTC. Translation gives CAIRDRENYGYTF.